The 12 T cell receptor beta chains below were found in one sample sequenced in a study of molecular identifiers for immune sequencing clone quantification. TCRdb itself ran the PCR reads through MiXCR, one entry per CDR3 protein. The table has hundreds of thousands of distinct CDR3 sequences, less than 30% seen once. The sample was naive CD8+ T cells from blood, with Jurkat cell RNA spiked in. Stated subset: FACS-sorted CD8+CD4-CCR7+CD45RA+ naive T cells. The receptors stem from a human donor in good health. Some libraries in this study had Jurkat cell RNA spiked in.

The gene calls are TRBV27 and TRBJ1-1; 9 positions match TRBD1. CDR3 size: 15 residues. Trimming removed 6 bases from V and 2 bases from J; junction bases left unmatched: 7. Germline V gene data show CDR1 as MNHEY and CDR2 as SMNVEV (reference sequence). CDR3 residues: CASRSGTGFNTEAFF. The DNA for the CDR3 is TGTGCCAGCAGGTCCGGGACAGGGTTTAACACTGAAGCTTTCTTT.

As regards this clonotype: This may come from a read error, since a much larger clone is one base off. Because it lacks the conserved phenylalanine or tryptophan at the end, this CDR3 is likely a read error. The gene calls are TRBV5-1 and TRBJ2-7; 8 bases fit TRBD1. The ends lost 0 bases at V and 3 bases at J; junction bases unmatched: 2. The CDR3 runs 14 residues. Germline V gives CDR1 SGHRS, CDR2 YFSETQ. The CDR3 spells CASSLGQGLYEQYS. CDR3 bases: TGCGCCAGCAGCTTGGGACAGGGGCTCTACGAGCAGTACTCC.

CDR3 DNA sequence: TGTGCCAGCAGCTTGGGAAACAGGGGTGAAGCTTTCTTT. This encodes CASSLGNRGEAFF. J is TRBJ1-1 and V is TRBV5-5, with TRBD1 matching over 7 bases. This CDR3 comprises 13 residues. Germline V gene lookup returns CDR1 SGHKS and CDR2 YYEKEE (reference sequence). With 0 bases clipped from V and 7 bases from J, the junction kept 3 bases outside the gene matches.

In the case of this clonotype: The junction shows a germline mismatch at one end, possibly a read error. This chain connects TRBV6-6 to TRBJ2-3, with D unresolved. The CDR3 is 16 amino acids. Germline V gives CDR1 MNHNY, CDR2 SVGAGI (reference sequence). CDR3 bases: TGTGCCAGCAGAGAACCGGGTCCCCGGCAGGCAGATGCGCAGTATTTT. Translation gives CASREPGPRQADAQYF.

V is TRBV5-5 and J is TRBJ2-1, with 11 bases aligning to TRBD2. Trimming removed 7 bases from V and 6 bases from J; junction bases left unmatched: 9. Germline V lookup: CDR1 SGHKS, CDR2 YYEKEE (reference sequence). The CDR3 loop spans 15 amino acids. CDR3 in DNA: TGTGCCAGCGGCTCTTGGACTAGCGGGCCCAATGAGCAGTTCTTC. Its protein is CASGSWTSGPNEQFF.

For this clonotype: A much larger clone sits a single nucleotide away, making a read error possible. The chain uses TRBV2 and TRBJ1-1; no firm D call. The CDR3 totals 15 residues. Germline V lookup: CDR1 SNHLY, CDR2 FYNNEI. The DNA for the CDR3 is TGTGCCGGCAGTGAGCCGGTGTCCGAAGGGCCTGAAGCTTTCTTT. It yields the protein CAGSEPVSEGPEAFF.

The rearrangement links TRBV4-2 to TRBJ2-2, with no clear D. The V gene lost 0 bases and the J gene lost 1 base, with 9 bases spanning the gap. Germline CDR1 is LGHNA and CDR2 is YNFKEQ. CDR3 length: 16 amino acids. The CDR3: CASSQEASENTGELFF. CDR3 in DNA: TGTGCCAGCAGCCAAGAGGCCAGCGAGAACACCGGGGAGCTGTTTTTT.

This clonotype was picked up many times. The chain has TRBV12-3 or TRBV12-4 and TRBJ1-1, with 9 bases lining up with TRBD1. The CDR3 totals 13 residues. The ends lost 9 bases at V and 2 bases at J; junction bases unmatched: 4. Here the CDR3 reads CASGDRVNTEAFF. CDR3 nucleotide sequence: TGTGCCAGTGGGGACAGGGTAAACACTGAAGCTTTCTTT.

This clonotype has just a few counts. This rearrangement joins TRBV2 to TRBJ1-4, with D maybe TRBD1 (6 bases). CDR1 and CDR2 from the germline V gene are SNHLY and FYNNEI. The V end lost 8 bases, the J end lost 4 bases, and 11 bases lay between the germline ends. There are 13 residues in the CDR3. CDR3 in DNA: TGTGCCAGCCATACAGGGAATAATGAAAAACTGTTTTTT. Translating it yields CASHTGNNEKLFF.

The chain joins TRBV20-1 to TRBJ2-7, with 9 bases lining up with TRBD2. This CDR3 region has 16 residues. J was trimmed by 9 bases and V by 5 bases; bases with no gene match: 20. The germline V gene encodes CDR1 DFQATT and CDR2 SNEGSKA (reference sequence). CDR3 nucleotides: TGCAGTGCTCCTGGTTCTAGCGGGGATTCCTACGAGCGGCAGTACTTC. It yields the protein CSAPGSSGDSYERQYF.

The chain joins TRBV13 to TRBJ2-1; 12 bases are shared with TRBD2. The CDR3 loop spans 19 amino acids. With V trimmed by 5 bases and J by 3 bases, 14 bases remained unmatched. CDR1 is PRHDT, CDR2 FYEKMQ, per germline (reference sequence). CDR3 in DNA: TGTGCCAGCAGCCCGGAGGGGGGGCTAGCGGGAGGGGACTACAATGAGCAGTTCTTC. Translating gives CASSPEGGLAGGDYNEQFF.

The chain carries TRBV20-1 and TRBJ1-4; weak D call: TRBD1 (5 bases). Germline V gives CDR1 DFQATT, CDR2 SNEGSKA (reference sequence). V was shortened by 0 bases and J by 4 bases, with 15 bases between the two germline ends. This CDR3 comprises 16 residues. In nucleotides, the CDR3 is TGCAGTGCTAGAGACGGCAGGGCCACGGGTAATGAAAAACTGTTTTTT. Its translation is CSARDGRATGNEKLFF.